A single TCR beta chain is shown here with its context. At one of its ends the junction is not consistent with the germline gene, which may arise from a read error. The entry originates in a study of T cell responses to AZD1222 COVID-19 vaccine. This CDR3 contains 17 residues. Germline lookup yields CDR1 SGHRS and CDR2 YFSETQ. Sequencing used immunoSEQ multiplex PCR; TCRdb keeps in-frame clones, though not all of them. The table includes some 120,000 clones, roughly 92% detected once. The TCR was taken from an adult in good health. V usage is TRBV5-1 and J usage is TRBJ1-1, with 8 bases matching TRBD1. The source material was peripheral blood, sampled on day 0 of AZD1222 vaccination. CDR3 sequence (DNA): TGCGCCAGCAGCTTGGGACTCGGACAGGGTCGTTTTTCGTTATTCGTCTTT. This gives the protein CASSLGLGQGRFSLFVF.